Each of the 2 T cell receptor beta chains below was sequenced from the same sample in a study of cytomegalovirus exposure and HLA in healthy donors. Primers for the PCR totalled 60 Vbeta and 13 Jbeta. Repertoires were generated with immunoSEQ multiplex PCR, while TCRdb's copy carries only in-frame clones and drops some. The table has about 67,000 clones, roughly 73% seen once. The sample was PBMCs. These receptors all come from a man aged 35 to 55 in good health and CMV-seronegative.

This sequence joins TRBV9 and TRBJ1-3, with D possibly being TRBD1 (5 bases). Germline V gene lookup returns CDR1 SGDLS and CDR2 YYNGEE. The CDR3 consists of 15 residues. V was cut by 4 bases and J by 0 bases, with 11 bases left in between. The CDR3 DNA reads TGTGCCAGCAGCTCCCAGACAGTCTCTGGAAACACCATATATTTT. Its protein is CASSSQTVSGNTIYF.

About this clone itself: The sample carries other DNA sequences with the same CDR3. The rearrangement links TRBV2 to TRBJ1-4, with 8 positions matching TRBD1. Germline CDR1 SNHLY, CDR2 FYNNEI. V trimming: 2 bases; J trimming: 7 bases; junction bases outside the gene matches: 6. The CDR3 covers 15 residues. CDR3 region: CASSELDREGEKLFF. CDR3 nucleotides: TGTGCCAGCAGTGAACTGGACAGGGAGGGTGAAAAACTGTTTTTT. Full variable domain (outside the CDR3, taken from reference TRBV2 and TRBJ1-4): EPEVTQTPSHQVTQMGQEVILRCVPISNHLYFYWYRQILGQKVEFLVSFYNNEISEKSEIFDDQFSVERPDGSNFTLKIRSTKLEDSAMYFCASSELDREGEKLFFGSGTQLSVL.